This T cell receptor (beta chain) was identified in a study of technical replicates of blood from four donors. Germline CDR1 and CDR2: SNHLY and FYNNEI. Trimming took 5 bases from V and 4 from J, leaving 9 bases between them. The CDR3 totals 13 residues. Clones were read by immunoSEQ multiplex PCR, and TCRdb kept only the in-frame ones, dropping some. The data hold around 68,000 clones, with about 97% observed a single time. The rearrangement uses TRBV2 and TRBJ1-3, with a possible D match to TRBD1 (6 bases). The origin of this receptor is a human donor in good health. Sequenced material: T cells isolated from PBMCs. This CDR3 is CASSRGTGNTIYF. The CDR3 DNA reads TGTGCCAGCAGTAGGGGGACAGGAAACACCATATATTTT.